This T cell receptor (beta chain) was sequenced for a study of tumor and adjacent non-tumor tissue in lung cancer (dated by TCRdb to the late 2010s). For context, the study as a whole: Patients with adenocarcinoma (approximately 11), squamous cell carcinoma (2) and small cell lung cancer (1) were included in the cohort. Among the roughly 15 patients, ages ranged from about 31 to 76 years, some ten were men and 5 were women, and disease was TNM stage I to III. Sequencing generated a total of some 130 million productive TCRbeta reads, averaging roughly 4.4 million reads per sample. Using bulk TCRbeta repertoires from 15 lung cancer patients, the study set lung tumor tissue side by side with matched distant non-tumor lung tissue. For each patient, one tumor sample and one normal lung sample were taken, giving thirty paired specimens that underwent TCRbeta CDR3 sequencing. Points the paper makes about the study in general: TCR diversity was significantly higher in younger patients, and greater tumor TCR diversity was associated with shorter overall survival and shorter disease-free survival. The top 100 clones accounted for a significantly larger cumulative portion of the repertoire in normal lung than in tumor tissue. Neither the sequencing platform nor unique molecular identifiers are mentioned in the methods. Peripheral blood was not sequenced, so blood TCRbeta repertoires were not examined in the lung cancer patients of the study. Tumor tissue showed significantly greater TCR diversity (inverse Simpson) than normal lung tissue (approximately 400 vs 170, P = 0.0075, Mann-Whitney U test). Only about 15 patients were included in the cohort, and the need for larger samples and more detailed clinical data was noted by the authors.

In the germline V gene, CDR1 corresponds to SGHRS and CDR2 to YFSETQ. Including the terminal cysteine and phenylalanine, the CDR3 comprises 14 residues. Here the CDR3 DNA is all that survives: 42 bases in frame from base 1. RNA was isolated from bulk unsorted tissue, and RNA quality was assessed with a NanoDrop ND-1000 and an Agilent 2100. Newly diagnosed lung cancer patients without prior chemotherapy who had been admitted for thoracic surgery in China between August and November 2014 were enrolled as donors. Patients with previous radiotherapy or chemotherapy, or with another concurrent cancer, were excluded from the study. Pieces of surgical tissue measuring about 1-2.1 cm3 were kept in RNAlater solution and stored at -80 degrees C until use. The library relied on multiplex PCR. Sequenced using an Illumina HiSeq 2500. TCRbeta libraries were constructed through three rounds of nested PCR with primers (Table S4) according to protocols modified from ARM-PCR. Before sequencing, PCR products of 200-500 bp were excised from the gel and purified with the QIAquick gel extraction kit. The paper's data handling went like this. Reads were cleaned with Trimmomatic, merged with FLASH into complete CDR3 sequences, and assigned to V(D)J germline segments with MiTCR. Clonal diversity was calculated as the inverse Simpson's index using VDJtools. In-frame sequences lacking a premature stop codon were counted as productive reads. The public reads were quality trimmed at Q25 with fastp and then assembled into clones with MiXCR by TCRdb, keeping productive beta chains. Entries that share a CDR3 protein sequence are merged under the most common genes and DNA. TCRdb's processing, not the study's, gives the V and J calls here. Across this sample there are under 95,000 distinct CDR3 sequences, with 61% seen only once. Of the sample, roughly 15% falls within the top ten clones.

With regard to this clonotype: The antigen this receptor binds is unknown. An end of the junction does not agree with germline; a read error may underlie this.

The chain was built from TRBV5-1 and TRBJ2-4; no D gene can be assigned with confidence. The sequence was collected from a man in his 70s with non-small cell lung cancer. Source material: lung tumor tissue. CDR3 sequence: CASSHPGAKNIQYF. The DNA is as follows: TGTGCCAGCAGCCACCCGGGTGCCAAAAACATTCAGTACTTC.